Listed below are T cell receptor beta chains from one sample, sequenced in a study of cytomegalovirus exposure and HLA in healthy donors. Sequenced by immunoSEQ multiplex PCR; TCRdb stores in-frame clones only, minus some. The profile covers under 250,000 clones, with 82% appearing a single time and nearly 6% taken by the ten largest. The sample comprised PBMCs. These receptors all stem from a man in his forties or fifties in good health and CMV-seropositive. Each CDR3 is given with its conserved first and last residue. Each record gives: clone size, V gene, D gene, J gene, CDR3 DNA, CDR3 protein. D genes are given only for firm matches. Some rows have no size entry. The others give once, few or many, or a class for an expanded clone.

size: -; V: TRBV19; D: -; J: TRBJ2-1; DNA: TGTGCCAGTAGTATAGGGCTGCTGAAGGACTTAAGGCATAACAATGAGCAGTTCTTC; CDR3: CASSIGLLKDLRHNNEQFF
size: -; V: TRBV11-3; D: -; J: TRBJ2-5; DNA: TGTGCCAGCAGCATGGACACGACTTACCAAGAGACCCAGTACTTC; CDR3: CASSMDTTYQETQYF
size: -; V: TRBV5-1; D: TRBD2; J: TRBJ2-1; DNA: TGCGCCAGCAGCCCCAGGGAGGGAGCGGCCTACAATGAGCAGTTCTTC; CDR3: CASSPREGAAYNEQFF
size: -; V: TRBV18; D: -; J: TRBJ1-4; DNA: TGTGCCAGCTCACCACCTGGAGGGGAAAAACTGTTTTTT; CDR3: CASSPPGGEKLFF
size: -; V: TRBV7-9; D: -; J: TRBJ2-3; DNA: TGTGCCAACGCCAGGGGTCAAGCAGATACGCAGTATTTT; CDR3: CANARGQADTQYF
size: once; V: TRBV10-2; D: -; J: TRBJ1-5; DNA: TGCGCCAGCAGCCTAGCAGGGGGCAATCAGCCCCAGCATTTT; CDR3: CASSLAGGNQPQHF
size: -; V: TRBV19; D: TRBD1; J: TRBJ1-1; DNA: TGTGCCAGTCAGCGGACAGGGGCGAACACTGAAGCTTTCTTT; CDR3: CASQRTGANTEAFF
size: -; V: TRBV6-5; D: -; J: TRBJ2-2; DNA: TGTGCCAGCAGCCAGATGGGGAGGGGGGAGCTGTTTTTT; CDR3: CASSQMGRGELFF
size: -; V: TRBV6-6; D: TRBD1; J: TRBJ1-2; DNA: TGTGCCAGCAGGCCTCTGGGACAGGGCCTAAGCGGCTACACCTTC; CDR3: CASRPLGQGLSGYTF
size: -; V: TRBV12-5; D: TRBD2; J: TRBJ2-1; DNA: TGTGCTAGTGCCGCCGGGACTAGTGTCTACAATGAGCAGTTCTTC; CDR3: CASAAGTSVYNEQFF
size: -; V: TRBV6-5; D: -; J: TRBJ2-3; DNA: TGTGCCAGCGGGGGGAGACGCACAGATACGCAGTATTTT; CDR3: CASGGRRTDTQYF
size: once; V: TRBV6-6; D: -; J: TRBJ2-4; DNA: TGTGCCAGCATAAGTTCGGGAAACATTCAGTACTTC; CDR3: CASISSGNIQYF
size: -; V: TRBV5-6; D: TRBD2; J: TRBJ2-3; DNA: TGTGCCAGCAGCTTGACTCAGCGGGAGATAGATACGCAGTATTTT; CDR3: CASSLTQREIDTQYF
size: -; V: TRBV5-1; D: TRBD2; J: TRBJ2-2; DNA: TGCGCCAGCACCCTGACTAGCGGGACTCTAACCGGGGAGCTGTTTTTT; CDR3: CASTLTSGTLTGELFF
size: -; V: TRBV9; D: TRBD2; J: TRBJ2-1; DNA: TGTGCCAGCAGCGTAGCGGGGGGGTATTTTCTAGCACCCGCCTCCTACAATGAGCAGTTCTTC; CDR3: CASSVAGGYFLAPASYNEQFF
size: once; V: TRBV12-1; D: -; J: TRBJ2-2; DNA: TGTGCCAGCAGCTTTCGCCTAGCGGGAGGGAACACCGGGGAGCTGTTTTTT; CDR3: CASSFRLAGGNTGELFF
size: -; V: TRBV19; D: -; J: TRBJ2-4; DNA: TGTGCCAGTAGTAGGGGTGGGGGGGGCGTTAACATTCAGTACTTC; CDR3: CASSRGGGGVNIQYF